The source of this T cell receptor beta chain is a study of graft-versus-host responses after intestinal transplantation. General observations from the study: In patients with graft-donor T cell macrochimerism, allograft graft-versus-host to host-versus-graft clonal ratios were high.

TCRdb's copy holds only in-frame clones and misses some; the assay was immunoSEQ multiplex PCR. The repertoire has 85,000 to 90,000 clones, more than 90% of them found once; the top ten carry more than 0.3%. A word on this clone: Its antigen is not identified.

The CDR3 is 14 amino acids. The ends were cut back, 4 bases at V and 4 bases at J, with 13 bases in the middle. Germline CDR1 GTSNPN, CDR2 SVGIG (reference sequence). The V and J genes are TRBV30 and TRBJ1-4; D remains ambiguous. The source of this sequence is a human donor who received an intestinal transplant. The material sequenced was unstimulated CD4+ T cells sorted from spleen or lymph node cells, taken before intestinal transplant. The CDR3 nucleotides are TGTGCCTGGACGTGGGCAGCTAATAATGAAAAACTGTTTTTT. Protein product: CAWTWAANNEKLFF.